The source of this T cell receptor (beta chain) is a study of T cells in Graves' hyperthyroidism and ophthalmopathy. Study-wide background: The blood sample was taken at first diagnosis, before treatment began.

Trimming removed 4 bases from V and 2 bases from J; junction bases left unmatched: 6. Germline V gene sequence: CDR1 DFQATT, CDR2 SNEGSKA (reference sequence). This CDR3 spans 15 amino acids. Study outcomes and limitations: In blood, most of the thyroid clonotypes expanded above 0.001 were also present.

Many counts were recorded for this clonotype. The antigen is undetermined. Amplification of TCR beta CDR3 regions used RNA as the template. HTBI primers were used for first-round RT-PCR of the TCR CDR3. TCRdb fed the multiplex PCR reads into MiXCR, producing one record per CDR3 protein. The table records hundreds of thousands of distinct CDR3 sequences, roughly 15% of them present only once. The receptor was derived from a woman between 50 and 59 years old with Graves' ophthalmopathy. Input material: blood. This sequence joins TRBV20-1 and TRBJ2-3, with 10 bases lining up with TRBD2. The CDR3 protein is CSAIRLAGLTDTQYF. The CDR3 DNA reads TGCAGTGCTATTCGACTAGCGGGTCTCACAGATACGCAGTATTTT.